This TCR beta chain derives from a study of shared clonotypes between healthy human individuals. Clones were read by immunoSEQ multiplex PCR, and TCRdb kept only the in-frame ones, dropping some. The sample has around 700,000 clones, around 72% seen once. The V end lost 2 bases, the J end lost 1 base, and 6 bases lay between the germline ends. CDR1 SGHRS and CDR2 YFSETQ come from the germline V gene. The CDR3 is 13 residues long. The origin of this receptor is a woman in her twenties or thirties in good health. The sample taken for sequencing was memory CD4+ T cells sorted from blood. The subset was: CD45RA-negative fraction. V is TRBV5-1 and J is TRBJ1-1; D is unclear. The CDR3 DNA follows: TGCGCCAGCAGCTTTGCCCGGAACACTGAAGCTTTCTTT. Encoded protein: CASSFARNTEAFF.